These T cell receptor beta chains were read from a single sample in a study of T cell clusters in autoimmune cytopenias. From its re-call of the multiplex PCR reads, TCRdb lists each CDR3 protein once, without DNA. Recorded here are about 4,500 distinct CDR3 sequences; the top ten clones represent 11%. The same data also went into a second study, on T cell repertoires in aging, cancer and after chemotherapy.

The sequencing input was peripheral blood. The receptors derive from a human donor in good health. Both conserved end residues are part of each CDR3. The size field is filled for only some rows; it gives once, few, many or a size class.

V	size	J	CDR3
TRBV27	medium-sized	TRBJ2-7	CASSLFRGSLDEQYF
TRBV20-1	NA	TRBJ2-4	CSARVRRAKNIQYF
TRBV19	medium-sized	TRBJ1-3	CASSHPAARNTIYF
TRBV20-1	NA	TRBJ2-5	CSARVPVLETQYF
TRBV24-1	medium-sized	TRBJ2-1	CATSDRVKQFF
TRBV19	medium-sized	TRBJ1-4	CASSPAGTGDEKLFF
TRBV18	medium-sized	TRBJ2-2	CASSSRFVDISTGELFF
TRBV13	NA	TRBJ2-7	CASSQDGLSYEQYF
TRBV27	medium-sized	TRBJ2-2	CASSPQGWTGELFF
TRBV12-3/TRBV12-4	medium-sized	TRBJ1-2	CASSPSLDRPYGYTF
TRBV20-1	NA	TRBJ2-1	CSATDTLNEQFF
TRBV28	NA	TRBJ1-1	CAGGRSGGNTEAFF
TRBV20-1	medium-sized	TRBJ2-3	CSARTSGNTDTQYF
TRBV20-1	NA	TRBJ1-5	CSAPTGGYQPQHF
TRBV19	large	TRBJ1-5	CASSITGTGDVGNQPQHF
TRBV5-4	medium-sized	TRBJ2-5	CASSPGLSQETQYF
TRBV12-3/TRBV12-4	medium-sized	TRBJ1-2	CASSPLTAFNYGYTF
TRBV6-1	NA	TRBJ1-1	CASSDGRATEAFF
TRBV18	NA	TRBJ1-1	CASSPTAPGEAFF
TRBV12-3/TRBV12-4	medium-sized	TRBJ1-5	CASSLGTNQPQHF
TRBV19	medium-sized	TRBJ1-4	CASSIPPAPNEKLFF
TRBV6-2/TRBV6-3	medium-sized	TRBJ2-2	CASTLTGTNTGELFF
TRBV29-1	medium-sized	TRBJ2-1	CSLQTRGLYNEQFF
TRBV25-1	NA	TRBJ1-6	CASSDWAGDLNSPLHF
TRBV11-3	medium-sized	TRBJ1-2	CASSHDWNYGYTF
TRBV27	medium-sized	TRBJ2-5	CASSPHPRRTGEETQYF
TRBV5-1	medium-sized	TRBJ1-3	CASSRQGGEAGNTIYF
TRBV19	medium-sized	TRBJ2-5	CASRDLGVETQYF
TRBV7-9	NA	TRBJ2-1	CASNRVDEQFF
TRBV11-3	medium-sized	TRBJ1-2	CASSLNPGQYDYGYTF
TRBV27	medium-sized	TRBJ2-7	CASSSTGVEQYF
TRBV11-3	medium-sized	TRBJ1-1	CASSLVRSNTEAFF
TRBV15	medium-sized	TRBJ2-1	CATSRALAGRHEQFF
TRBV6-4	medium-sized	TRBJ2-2	CASSDRGLAGGDTGELFF
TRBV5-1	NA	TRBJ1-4	CASSLDRGLGDEKLFF
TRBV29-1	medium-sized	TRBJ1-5	CSAPPGAGNQPQHF
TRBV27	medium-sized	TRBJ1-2	CASSDHPRGIYGYTF
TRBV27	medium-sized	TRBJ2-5	CASSSGRQGVQTQYF
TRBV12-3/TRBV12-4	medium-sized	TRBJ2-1	CASGTSFRNEQFF
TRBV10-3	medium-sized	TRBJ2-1	CAISAQPLNEQFF
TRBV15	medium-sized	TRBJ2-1	CATSRDQARGHNEQFF
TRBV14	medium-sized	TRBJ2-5	CASSQDRSGTQYF
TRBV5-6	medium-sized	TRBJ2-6	CASSPRKTGANVLTF
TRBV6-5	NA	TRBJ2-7	CASSRGGDRGYEQYF
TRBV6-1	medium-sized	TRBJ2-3	CASSEEPGTGTDTQYF
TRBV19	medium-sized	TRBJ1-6	CASSTLTGTGGQGASPLHF
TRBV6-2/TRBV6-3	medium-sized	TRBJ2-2	CASTSRSLRNTGELFF
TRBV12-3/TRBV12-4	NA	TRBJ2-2	CASSQLTGLAGGRELFF
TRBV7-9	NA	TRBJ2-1	CASRAGPLSYNEQFF
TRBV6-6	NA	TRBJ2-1	CASSYSSVYNEQFF
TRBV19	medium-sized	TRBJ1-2	CASSIVRGQDDGYTF
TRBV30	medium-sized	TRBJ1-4	CAWRTQGSGEKLFF
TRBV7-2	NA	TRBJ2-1	CASSPSGSNEQFF